A selection of T cell receptor beta chains follows, all from one sample in a study of early T cells in non-severe SARS-CoV-2 infection. TCRdb re-analysed the 5' RACE reads in MiXCR, keeping a single row per CDR3 protein. Among tens of thousands of distinct CDR3 sequences, 6% to 6.5% were seen once, and the ten largest hold around 11%. Sequenced sample: whole blood. The receptors derive from an adult who was a healthcare worker with PCR-confirmed SARS-CoV-2 infection or an uninfected control (not recorded which). CDR3s include the opening cysteine and the closing phenylalanine or tryptophan. A D gene is named only where the DNA matches it firmly. Some rows have no size entry. The others give once, few or many, or a class for an expanded clone.

V	D	size	J	DNA	CDR3
TRBV29-1	.	many	TRBJ1-2	TGCAGCACGGAGACAGAGGGTTCCCCATCAGCCAACTATGGCTACACCTTC	CSTETEGSPSANYGYTF
TRBV4-3	TRBD2	many	TRBJ2-3	TGCGCCAGCAGCCAAGACCGCGGGGGGGCAGATACGCAGTATTTT	CASSQDRGGADTQYF
TRBV27	TRBD1	.	TRBJ1-5	TGTGCCAGCAGTTTATACAGGGGAAATCAGCCCCAGCATTTT	CASSLYRGNQPQHF
TRBV7-2	TRBD2	many	TRBJ2-1	TGTGCCAGCAGCTTCGGGGGGGCACCTGAGCAGTTCTTC	CASSFGGAPEQFF
TRBV12-3/TRBV12-4	.	many	TRBJ1-4	TGTGCCAGCAGTCCCTCGATTGGGCAAGGGGTGTTTTTT	CASSPSIGQGVFF
TRBV6-1	.	few	TRBJ2-7	TGTGCCAGCAGCGCAGGGGCCTCGGGTTCCTACGAGCAGTACTTC	CASSAGASGSYEQYF
TRBV7-2	.	many	TRBJ2-7	TGTGCCAGCAGCCTCTTCCGGGGTTACTACGAGCAGTACTTC	CASSLFRGYYEQYF
TRBV10-3	.	few	TRBJ1-4	TGTGCCATCAGGAAGGACGAAGGACATAATGAAAAACTGTTTTTT	CAIRKDEGHNEKLFF
TRBV11-2	.	many	TRBJ2-7	TGTGCCAGCAGCTTACAGTACGAGCAGTACTTC	CASSLQYEQYF
TRBV30	.	many	TRBJ2-1	TGTGCCTGGAGCAACCAGGGACCCCTCAATGAGCAGTTCTTC	CAWSNQGPLNEQFF
TRBV6-2/TRBV6-3	.	many	TRBJ2-1	TGTGCCAGCAACTCTCGGTCTGGGGGATTGTGGAATGAGCAGTTCTTC	CASNSRSGGLWNEQFF
TRBV5-1	.	many	TRBJ2-7	TGCGCCAGCAGCCTACAACTGGACACCCGTGGGGAGCAGTACTTC	CASSLQLDTRGEQYF
TRBV12-3/TRBV12-4	.	many	TRBJ2-2	TGTGCCAGCATGCACAACACCGGGGAGCTGTTTTTT	CASMHNTGELFF
TRBV7-9	TRBD1	.	TRBJ2-7	TGTGCCAGCAGTAACCGGGACAGGACTTACGAGCAGTACTTC	CASSNRDRTYEQYF
TRBV12-3/TRBV12-4	.	many	TRBJ2-1	TGTGCCAGCAGCCGGACAGTTGAGCAGTTCTTC	CASSRTVEQFF
TRBV4-3	TRBD1	many	TRBJ1-5	TGCGCCAGCAGCCAAACAGGGGCCGTCAATCAGCCCCAGCATTTT	CASSQTGAVNQPQHF
TRBV3-1	.	.	TRBJ1-4	TGTGCCAGCAGCCAAAGTCGGCAGGGGCGGGAAAAACTGTTTTTT	CASSQSRQGREKLFF
TRBV12-3/TRBV12-4	TRBD2	many	TRBJ2-3	TGTGCCAGCAGGACGGGGGGGACAGATACGCAGTATTTT	CASRTGGTDTQYF
TRBV7-6	TRBD1	.	TRBJ2-1	TGTGCCAGCAGCTTAGGTACAGGGGTTTACAATGAGCAGTTCTTC	CASSLGTGVYNEQFF
TRBV10-3	.	few	TRBJ2-7	TGTGCCATCAGTGGGACTGTGTACGAGCAGTACTTC	CAISGTVYEQYF
TRBV7-2	.	many	TRBJ2-1	TGTGCCAGCACCCCGTGGGATTTCAATGAGCAGTTCTTC	CASTPWDFNEQFF
TRBV7-6	TRBD1	many	TRBJ2-2	TGTGCCAGCAGCAGACAGGGGGACTACACCGGGGAGCTGTTTTTT	CASSRQGDYTGELFF
TRBV28	.	few	TRBJ2-1	TGTGCCAGCTCTCCGGGTGGCAGGAGACAGGTGAGGCAGTTCTTC	CASSPGGRRQVRQFF
TRBV2	.	many	TRBJ2-5	TGTGCCAGCAGTGAAGTTGGACACCAAGAGACCCAGTACTTC	CASSEVGHQETQYF
TRBV28	.	many	TRBJ1-6	TGTGCCAGCAGTTATAAGGGTCTCAATTCACCCCTCCACTTT	CASSYKGLNSPLHF
TRBV4-3	.	many	TRBJ2-1	TGCGCCAGCAGCCAAGAGGGAGGGGGCAGCTCCTACAATGAGCAGTTCTTC	CASSQEGGGSSYNEQFF
TRBV28	.	.	TRBJ1-1	TGTGCCAGCAGTTCCGGGCAGTTGGGTAACACTGAAGCTTTCTTT	CASSSGQLGNTEAFF
TRBV3-1	TRBD1	many	TRBJ2-7	TGTGCCAGCAGCCAGGCCGGACAGGGCTGGACCTACGAGCAGTACTTC	CASSQAGQGWTYEQYF
TRBV5-1	TRBD1	many	TRBJ1-2	TGCGCCAGCAGCTCGACAGGGAGGGGCTATGGCTACACCTTC	CASSSTGRGYGYTF
TRBV7-9	.	.	TRBJ1-4	TGTGCCAGCAGCTTTGTTGGGGGCAGTTTAACTAATGAAAAACTGTTTTTT	CASSFVGGSLTNEKLFF
TRBV12-3/TRBV12-4	TRBD1	few	TRBJ1-1	TGTGCCAGCAGCCCGGGACAGCGGAACACTGAAGCTTTCTTT	CASSPGQRNTEAFF
TRBV19	TRBD1	many	TRBJ2-7	TGTGCCAGTAGTATCACCGGGACAGCCTACGAGCAGTACTTC	CASSITGTAYEQYF
TRBV20-1	.	many	TRBJ2-2	TGCAGTGCTAGAGCCGGGGCCGGGGAGCTGTTTTTT	CSARAGAGELFF
TRBV5-5	.	few	TRBJ2-3	TGTGCCAGCAGCCCCTCCCCGGGGGTAAGCACAGATACGCAGTATTTT	CASSPSPGVSTDTQYF
TRBV5-6	.	.	TRBJ2-4	TGTGCCAGCAGCTTCAGGGCGCTAGCCAAAAACATTCAGTACTTC	CASSFRALAKNIQYF
TRBV12-3/TRBV12-4	.	many	TRBJ1-3	TGTGCCAGCAGTACGGGCACTTCTGGAAACACCATATATTTT	CASSTGTSGNTIYF
TRBV10-3	TRBD2	many	TRBJ2-2	TGTGCCATCAGTGTTAGGACTAGCGGTTTTTCGAACACCGGGGAGCTGTTTTTT	CAISVRTSGFSNTGELFF
TRBV24-1	TRBD1	few	TRBJ2-3	TGTGCCACCAGAGACGGGACAGCTAGCACAGATACGCAGTATTTT	CATRDGTASTDTQYF
TRBV13	.	few	TRBJ1-1	TGTGCCAGCAGCCCAAAAGGATCAGGGGCAGGTCGGGGCACTGAAGCTTTCTTT	CASSPKGSGAGRGTEAFF
TRBV11-1	.	many	TRBJ2-2	TGTGCCAGCAGCTTATCCCCAGGGTCGGTAGGGGAGCTGTTTTTT	CASSLSPGSVGELFF
TRBV20-1	TRBD2	many	TRBJ2-3	TGCAGTGCTAGCGGGGGGGCAGGAGATACGCAGTATTTT	CSASGGAGDTQYF
TRBV9	.	many	TRBJ2-7	TGTGCCAGCAGCGGGGGAAGTTCCGAGCAGTACTTC	CASSGGSSEQYF
TRBV6-4	TRBD1	.	TRBJ2-1	TGTGCCAGCAGTGGACAGGGAAAGTGGAATGAGCAGTTCTTC	CASSGQGKWNEQFF
TRBV10-3	TRBD2	many	TRBJ2-2	TGTGCCATCAGCACCTCAGGAGCGGGGGGGCCTACCGTGACCGGGGAGCTGTTTTTT	CAISTSGAGGPTVTGELFF
TRBV12-5	TRBD2	few	TRBJ2-3	TGTGCTAGTGGCTCCTCCCTAGCGGGGGGGCGGACTAGCACAGATACGCAGTATTTT	CASGSSLAGGRTSTDTQYF
TRBV6-1	.	.	TRBJ2-7	TGTGCCAGCAGCATCTTAGACAAGTCCTACGAGCAGTACTTC	CASSILDKSYEQYF
TRBV7-9	TRBD1	once	TRBJ2-7	TGTGCCAGCAGCTTAGGCCGGACAGGGCCCGACGAGCAGTACTTC	CASSLGRTGPDEQYF
TRBV4-1	TRBD1	.	TRBJ2-5	TGCGCCAGCAGCCTTGGGACAGGAGTCCAAGAGACCCAGTACTTC	CASSLGTGVQETQYF
TRBV20-1	.	.	TRBJ2-1	TGCAGTGCTAGAAACCCTGACAGGACTTCGGATGAGCAGTTCTTC	CSARNPDRTSDEQFF
TRBV28	.	many	TRBJ2-3	TGTGCCAGCAGTTATGGGGCAGTCACAGATACGCAGTATTTT	CASSYGAVTDTQYF
TRBV28	TRBD1	many	TRBJ1-4	TGTGCCAGCAGTTTCGCGGACAGGGGAAAACTGTTTTTT	CASSFADRGKLFF
TRBV5-4	TRBD1	.	TRBJ2-7	TGTGCCAGCAGCCGCTCCGGGACAGGGGGGCTATACGAGCAGTACTTC	CASSRSGTGGLYEQYF